This T cell receptor beta chain was identified during a study of T-cell memory formation after mild COVID-19. Study findings and constraints: Cross-reactive memory apparently joined, as some responding clones appeared in pre-infection memory.

This clonotype was seen a handful of times. Its specificity is not known. TCRdb re-called the 5' RACE reads through MiXCR, storing one row per CDR3 protein. The table has over 120,000 distinct CDR3 sequences, 20% to 25% seen once; the top ten hold about 24%. V was trimmed by 0 bases and J by 6 bases, leaving 12 bases between them. The CDR3 runs 14 residues. CDR1 is LGHNA, CDR2 YSLEER, per germline. The receptor was isolated from an adult woman who had mild COVID-19 (a few samples of this study predate the infection). Cell type and time point are not known. The rearrangement uses TRBV4-3 and TRBJ2-7; D ambiguous. The sequencing sample was made of PBMCs or a T cell subset sorted from them (not recorded which). The CDR3 region has the DNA TGCGCCAGCAGCCAAGATACGGGTATTCGCGAGCAGTACTTC. It yields the protein CASSQDTGIREQYF.